In its sample, the clone carrying this T cell receptor (beta chain) was seen many times. Its antigen is unknown. Each CDR3 protein is one row after TCRdb ran MiXCR on the 5' RACE reads. Among about 54,000 distinct CDR3 sequences listed, approximately 17% were seen once. Germline loops: CDR1 SGDLS, CDR2 YYNGEE. V lost 5 bases to trimming and J lost 7 bases, with 10 bases between them. The CDR3 extends over 13 amino acids. Points from the study as a whole: Whole repertoires were not studied in the larger cohort, only one V-J beta rearrangement.

The receptor comes from a female donor with breast cancer. The source material was naive CD4+ T cells sorted from blood. Subset denoted: naive CD4+ T cells, CD4+CD45RA+CD25-. The V and J genes are TRBV9 and TRBJ1-6, with D uncertain. Here the CDR3 reads CASRGIGNSPLHF. The CDR3 nucleotides are TGTGCCAGCAGAGGTATTGGGAATTCACCCCTCCACTTT.